Each of the 6 T cell receptor beta chains below was sequenced from the same sample in a study of cytomegalovirus exposure and HLA in healthy donors. TCRdb's table, derived via immunoSEQ multiplex PCR, lists solely in-frame clones and lacks some. This table has 97,000 or so clones, around 90% appearing once. Sequencing input: PBMCs. The receptors derive from a woman aged 25 to 39 in good health and CMV-seronegative.

The V and J genes are TRBV9 and TRBJ1-2; D gene uncertain. CDR1 is SGDLS, CDR2 YYNGEE, per germline. This CDR3 has 12 residues. Trimming removed 7 bases from V and 2 bases from J, with 9 bases in between. DNA of the CDR3: TGTGCCAGCTCCAGGATAAACTATGGCTACACCTTC. Translation: CASSRINYGYTF.

This clone was observed many times. The chain recombines TRBV18 with TRBJ1-2, with 7 bases lining up with TRBD1. V lost 3 bases and J lost 2; bases outside the gene matches: 3. The CDR3 has 14 amino acids. Germline V gene sequence: CDR1 KGHSH, CDR2 LQKENI. In nucleotides, the CDR3 is TGTGCCAGCTCACCCGGGACAGCCAACTATGGCTACACCTTC. Translated, it gives CASSPGTANYGYTF.

At least ten counts were recorded for this clone. The rearrangement uses TRBV18 and TRBJ1-2; D might be TRBD1 (5 bases). The CDR3 length is 17 residues. Trimming removed 0 bases from V and 0 bases from J, with 14 bases in between. CDR1 is KGHSH and CDR2 is LQKENI in the germline V gene. As DNA, the CDR3 is TGTGCCAGCTCACCACCTGCAGGGTTGGGTCCTAACTATGGCTACACCTTC. Its protein product is CASSPPAGLGPNYGYTF.

Here the CDR3 reads CASSKLRGPDEQYF. The CDR3 nucleotides are TGTGCCAGCAGCAAGCTCAGGGGTCCCGACGAGCAGTACTTC. V and J are TRBV7-9 and TRBJ2-7; tentatively, D is TRBD1 (6 bases). V was trimmed by 5 bases and J by 5 bases, leaving 16 bases between them. This CDR3 has 14 residues. The germline V gene has CDR1 SEHNR and CDR2 FQNEAQ (reference sequence).

The CDR3 loop reads CSALDRGNQPQHF. For the CDR3, the DNA is TGCAGCGCTCTCGACAGGGGGAATCAGCCCCAGCATTTT. The gene calls are TRBV29-1 and TRBJ1-5, with 9 nucleotides matching TRBD1. This CDR3 is 13 amino acids long. With 7 bases clipped from V and 4 bases from J, the junction kept 5 bases outside the gene matches. CDR1 and CDR2 from the germline V gene are SQVTM and ANQGSEA.

The V and J genes are TRBV11-2 and TRBJ1-4, with 9 bases matching TRBD1. With V trimmed by 4 bases and J by 8 bases, 8 bases remained unmatched. CDR1 and CDR2 (germline): SGHAT, FQNNGV. The length of the CDR3 is 15 residues. Here the CDR3 reads CASSSVRTGGEKLFF. The CDR3 nucleotides are TGTGCCAGCAGCTCTGTGAGAACAGGGGGCGAAAAACTGTTTTTT.